This T cell receptor (beta chain) was obtained from a study of shared clonotypes between healthy human individuals. Study-wide results and caveats: Estimated richness was generally greater in naive than memory subsets. Clonotype sharing among donors likely depends on sequencing depth. Apart from blood, nothing was sampled; tissue repertoires likely differ.

Naive CD8 cells were CD45RO-negative, positively selected for CCR7, excluding terminally differentiated effector memory CD45RA+ cells. Donors comprised only Caucasian adults living in Nashville, Tennessee. About this clone: Its antigen is unidentified.

The protocol was immunoSEQ multiplex PCR, while the TCRdb copy is restricted to in-frame clones and leaves out a portion. Of about 2.1 million clones in the sample, 93% were seen once. Germline-derived CDR1 and CDR2 are MNHEY and SMNVEV (reference sequence). This CDR3 contains 17 residues. V was trimmed by 5 bases and J by 0 bases, leaving 20 bases between them. The receptor was isolated from a man younger than 35 in good health. Some clones in this sample may be carry-over from other donors' samples. Material: naive CD8+ T cells from PBMCs. The V and J genes are TRBV27 and TRBJ2-7, with D maybe TRBD2 (5 bases). The CDR3 sequence: CASSRYGLVSSSYEQYF. CDR3 sequence (DNA): TGTGCCAGCAGTCGCTACGGACTGGTGTCGTCCTCCTACGAGCAGTACTTC.